This passage covers 7 T cell receptor beta chains from one sample sequenced in a study of blood T cells in healthy people across ages. Alongside a J-beta primer mix, a sample-barcoded 5' primer served in a second PCR lasting about 7 to 11 cycles. TCRdb itself ran the 5' RACE reads through MiXCR, one entry per CDR3 protein. Of approximately 770,000 distinct CDR3 sequences listed, 58% are singletons. The source material was blood. Every receptor here comes from a man between 25 and 39 years old in good health.

The V gene is TRBV12-3 or TRBV12-4, the J gene TRBJ2-3; no clear D. This CDR3 is 15 amino acids long. Trimming stripped 6 bases from V and 0 bases from J, with 13 bases between. CDR3 residues: CASSPTVKSTDTQYF. Here the CDR3 DNA reads TGTGCCAGCAGCCCCACCGTAAAAAGCACAGATACGCAGTATTTT.

This chain links TRBV7-9 with TRBJ1-2, with D maybe TRBD1 (5 bases). CDR1 and CDR2 from the germline V gene are SEHNR and FQNEAQ (reference sequence). V was pared by 4 bases and J by 10 bases, with 10 bases between. The CDR3 runs to 11 residues. CDR3 sequence: CASSYRGDYTF. The DNA of the CDR3 is TGTGCCAGCAGCTATCGGGGCGACTACACCTTC.

Only a few counts were recorded for this clonotype. The genes are TRBV29-1 and TRBJ1-2; D unresolved. The CDR3 contains 11 residues. V gave up 3 bases and J gave up 5 bases, with 7 bases separating them. Germline values: CDR1 SQVTM, CDR2 ANQGSEA. The CDR3 spells CSVDRAYGYTF. The CDR3 bases are TGCAGCGTTGATAGAGCTTATGGCTACACCTTC.

The chain has TRBV4-3 and TRBJ2-5; D unclear. The J call may be wrong; the DNA end is better matched by TRBJ2-7. This CDR3 is 16 amino acids long. In germline, CDR1 is LGHNA, CDR2 YSLEER. CDR3 loop: CASSQEFWQSPGEQYF. The CDR3 DNA follows: TGCGCCAGCAGCCAGGAGTTTTGGCAGTCTCCAGGCGAGCAGTACTTC.

V usage is TRBV29-1 and J usage is TRBJ2-7; a possible D gene is TRBD1 (5 bases). The J call may be incorrect, as the DNA end agrees better with TRBJ2-5. The germline gives CDR1 SQVTM, CDR2 ANQGSEA. This CDR3 is 14 amino acids long. CDR3 residues: CSVDQGLQRETQYF. Written as DNA, the CDR3 is TGCAGCGTTGACCAGGGCCTCCAGAGGGAGACCCAGTACTTC.

V is TRBV10-3 and J is TRBJ2-7, with D tentatively TRBD1 or TRBD2 (5 bases each). The V gene's germline CDR1 is ENHRY and CDR2 SYGVKD. The CDR3 has 17 residues. V was cut by 6 bases and J by 2 bases, with 23 bases left in between. The CDR3 bases are TGTGCCATCAGCTATCCTACCGGGACCCACACCACCTACGAGCAGTACTTC. Translation: CAISYPTGTHTTYEQYF.

This clonotype has more than one count but fewer than ten. The chain combines TRBV4-3 with TRBJ1-6; a weak D match, TRBD1 (6 bases). Trimming took 0 bases from V and 13 from J, leaving 19 bases between them. There are 16 residues in the CDR3. The germline CDR1 and CDR2 sequences are LGHNA and YSLEER. The CDR3 reads CASSQDQAGVGSPLHF. As DNA, the CDR3 is TGCGCCAGCAGCCAAGATCAGGCAGGGGTCGGTTCGCCCCTCCACTTT.